The clone carrying this T cell receptor beta chain occurred many times. Its antigen is currently unknown. This entry is derived from a study of T cells in Graves' hyperthyroidism and ophthalmopathy. The authors deemed Graves' hyperthyroidism stable absent ophthalmopathy progression within 18 months. RNA transcripts served as the template for amplifying TCR beta CDR3 regions. The TCR CDR3 first-round RT-PCR relied on the HTBI primer set. TCRdb reprocessed the multiplex PCR reads with MiXCR, giving one entry per CDR3 protein. The sample has a few hundred thousand distinct CDR3 sequences, around 20% seen once. Trimming shortened V by 3 bases and J by 10 bases, and 16 bases separated the two germline ends. The V gene's germline CDR1 is DFQATT and CDR2 SNEGSKA (reference sequence). This CDR3 has 12 amino acids. General study findings and limits: Expanded thyroid clonotypes (above 0.001) were mostly also found in blood. From stable hyperthyroidism, ophthalmopathy was separated by a 13 V-J model.

The sample comprised blood. The chain is built from TRBV20-1 and TRBJ2-7; D not resolved. The sequence was obtained from a man aged 18 to 29 with Graves' hyperthyroidism. The CDR3 sequence: CSASPLGNLQYF. As DNA, the CDR3 is TGCAGTGCTAGTCCCTTAGGGAATCTACAGTACTTC.